This TCR beta chain was captured by sequencing in a study of CD8 T cells in Susac syndrome. Whole-study results and caveats: The study conceded that its TCR sequencing and HLA analysis involved relatively few individuals.

Random hexamers were used to reverse transcribe roughly 0.45 to 1 ug of RNA. A single record per CDR3 protein comes from TCRdb applying MiXCR to the immunoSEQ multiplex PCR reads. The sample lists approximately 140,000 distinct CDR3 sequences, roughly 80% occurring once. J was trimmed by 4 bases and V by 9 bases; bases with no gene match: 7. CDR3 length equals 13 residues. Germline V gene sequence: CDR1 SGHTA, CDR2 FQGTGA. With respect to this clonotype: Its specificity is unknown.

The sequence was collected from a human donor with multiple sclerosis. This chain uses TRBV7-3 with TRBJ1-1, with TRBD1 matching 8 bases. The sequenced sample consisted of CD8+ T cells from PBMCs. The CDR3 is CASSLTGGTEAFF. The CDR3 DNA sequence: TGTGCCAGTAGCCTTACAGGGGGCACTGAAGCTTTCTTT.